The 29 T cell receptor beta chains below were found in one sample sequenced in a study of cytomegalovirus exposure and HLA in healthy donors. Use of 60 Vbeta and 13 Jbeta primers characterized the PCR. Clones were read by immunoSEQ multiplex PCR, and TCRdb kept only the in-frame ones, dropping some. The sample lists fewer than 150,000 clones, roughly 82% occurring once. The sample was PBMCs. Receptors were obtained from a human donor in good health.

The chain is built from TRBV5-4 and TRBJ1-5, with TRBD1 as a possible D gene (5 bases). CDR3 size: 14 residues. Between the trimmed V and J ends, which lost 2 bases and 0 bases, there was a span of 6 bases. From germline, CDR1 is SGHNT and CDR2 YYREEE (reference sequence). CDR3: CASSFQGSNQPQHF. The CDR3 region has the DNA TGTGCCAGCAGCTTCCAGGGTAGCAATCAGCCCCAGCATTTT. Variable domain in full (rest from reference TRBV5-4 and TRBJ1-5): ETGVTQSPTHLIKTRGQQVTLRCSSQSGHNTVSWYQQALGQGPQFIFQYYREEENGRGNFPPRFSGLQFPNYSSELNVNALELDDSALYLCASSFQGSNQPQHFGDGTRLSIL.

The chain carries TRBV19 and TRBJ1-1; D gene uncertain. Germline V gene sequence: CDR1 LNHDA, CDR2 SQIVND (reference sequence). The CDR3 covers 16 residues. The V gene lost 11 bases and the J gene lost 4 bases, with 26 bases spanning the gap. The CDR3 reads CACGFGIGVRSTEAFF. The CDR3 DNA follows: TGTGCCTGCGGGTTTGGGATCGGGGTTCGGAGCACTGAAGCTTTCTTT.

This clone was observed a handful of times. This chain uses TRBV28 with TRBJ2-7, with 7 nucleotides matching TRBD2. With V trimmed by 3 bases and J by 5 bases, 16 bases remained unmatched. The CDR3 has 17 amino acids. Germline V gives CDR1 MDHEN, CDR2 SYDVKM. DNA of the CDR3: TGTGCCAGCAGTTTTGGTCGGGGCTGGACTAGGATGAACGAGCAGTACTTC. Translating it yields CASSFGRGWTRMNEQYF.

The chain has TRBV5-4 and TRBJ1-2; D may be TRBD1 (5 bases). CDR3 length: 13 residues. Germline lookup yields CDR1 SGHNT and CDR2 YYREEE (reference sequence). Trimming left V 1 base short and J 6 bases short, with 10 bases between. DNA for the CDR3: TGTGCCAGCAGCTTGTCCAGGGCGGATGGCTACACCTTC. Residues: CASSLSRADGYTF.

The chain links TRBV5-1 to TRBJ1-6; 7 nucleotides match TRBD1. CDR3 length: 14 amino acids. V lost 4 bases to trimming and J lost 7 bases; unmatched junction nucleotides: 5. CDR1 SGHRS and CDR2 YFSETQ come from the germline V gene. As DNA, the CDR3 is TGCGCCAGCAGCCCGACAGGGAGGAATTCACCCCTCCACTTT. Protein: CASSPTGRNSPLHF.

Comments on this clone: The junction departs from the called germline gene at one end, perhaps through a read error. V gene TRBV7-9 combines with J gene TRBJ2-6, with D possibly matching TRBD2 (6 bases). Germline V gives CDR1 SEHNR, CDR2 FQNEAQ (reference sequence). There are 16 residues in the CDR3. Here the CDR3 reads CSSSGGAVDGANVLTF. The CDR3 coding sequence is TGTTCCAGCAGCGGAGGGGCAGTGGATGGGGCCAACGTCCTGACTTTC.

The sample holds one count of this clone. The chain joins TRBV7-2 to TRBJ2-7, with 7 bases fitting TRBD2. The tail of the sequence fits TRBJ2-1 better, so the J call may be wrong. The CDR3 length is 15 residues. Germline lookup yields CDR1 SGHTA and CDR2 FQGNSA. The CDR3 DNA sequence: TGTGCCAGCAGCCAAGGGACTACCGTGAACAATGAGCAGTTCTTC. Its translation is CASSQGTTVNNEQFF.

The rearrangement uses TRBV6-1 and TRBJ1-4; D possibly corresponds to TRBD1 (5 bases). The V and J ends lost 6 bases and 8 bases respectively, with 10 bases between them. This CDR3 has 12 residues. Germline loops: CDR1 MNHNS, CDR2 SASEGT. CDR3 coding DNA: TGTGCCAGCAGCCGGGGGAAGGAAAAACTGTTTTTT. The encoded protein is CASSRGKEKLFF.

The chain's CDR3 is CASAALRGSYNEQFF. CDR3 nucleotides: TGTGCCAGCGCTGCCTTGCGGGGCTCCTACAATGAGCAGTTCTTC. The chain uses TRBV7-2 and TRBJ2-1, with D perhaps matching TRBD2 (6 bases). This CDR3 has 15 amino acids. Germline V CDR1 and CDR2: SGHTA, FQGNSA. V gave up 8 bases and J gave up 0 bases, with 14 bases separating them.

This chain joins TRBV5-1 and TRBJ2-1; 7 positions match TRBD1. The CDR3 sequence is 16 residues long. V lost 4 bases to trimming and J lost 2 bases; unmatched junction nucleotides: 9. The germline CDR1 and CDR2 sequences are SGHRS and YFSETQ. CDR3 nucleotides: TGCGCCAGCAGCCTCGACAGGGTTGACCCCTACAATGAGCAGTTCTTC. Its translation is CASSLDRVDPYNEQFF.

This clone was seen a handful of times. The V call is TRBV27, the J call TRBJ2-3; TRBD2 agrees at 12 bases. V was pared by 6 bases and J by 5 bases, with 12 bases of the junction left unmatched. CDR1 MNHEY and CDR2 SMNVEV come from the germline V gene (reference sequence). This CDR3 is 17 amino acids long. In DNA form, the CDR3 reads TGTGCCAGCAGCCTAACCGCCCAGGGACTAGCGGGAGATACGCAGTATTTT. Translating it yields CASSLTAQGLAGDTQYF.

The chain couples TRBV6-1 to TRBJ2-4, with 9 nucleotides matching TRBD1. The CDR3 consists of 15 residues. V shed 6 bases and J 3 bases; nucleotides not matched to a gene: 6. The germline CDR1 and CDR2 sequences are MNHNS and SASEGT. CDR3: CASSQGQGLKNIQYF. The CDR3 DNA is TGTGCCAGCAGCCAGGGACAGGGCCTCAAAAACATTCAGTACTTC.

This sequence joins TRBV5-3 and TRBJ1-2; weak D call: TRBD1 (6 bases). TRBV5-3 is given ORF status, its function remaining uncertain. The CDR3 has 14 amino acids. V was cut by 0 bases and J by 4 bases, with 10 bases left in between. CDR3: CARSLERGPYGYTF. For the CDR3, the DNA is TGTGCCAGAAGCTTGGAGCGGGGGCCCTATGGCTACACCTTC.

V usage is TRBV30 and J usage is TRBJ1-1; no definite D call. Trimming took 4 bases from V and 0 from J, leaving 15 bases between them. Germline-derived CDR1 and CDR2 are GTSNPN and SVGIG (reference sequence). This CDR3 has 15 residues. CDR3 in DNA: TGTGCCTGGAAGGCCACTAATAGACTGAACACTGAAGCTTTCTTT. It translates to CAWKATNRLNTEAFF.

A single count supports this clone. The chain is built from TRBV30 and TRBJ2-1; D may be TRBD1 (5 bases). The CDR3 has 13 residues. V gave up 0 bases and J gave up 8 bases, with 11 bases separating them. CDR1 GTSNPN and CDR2 SVGIG come from the germline V gene (reference sequence). In DNA, the CDR3 is TGTGCCTGGAGTGTGTCAGGGTTCGATGAGCAGTTCTTC. Translating it yields CAWSVSGFDEQFF.

The chain links TRBV18 to TRBJ2-2, with 9 bases aligning to TRBD1. The V gene end was trimmed by 0 bases and the J gene end by 3 bases; junction bases not matched to a gene: 2. This CDR3 has 16 residues. Germline CDR1 reads KGHSH; CDR2 reads LQKENI. The DNA of the CDR3 is TGTGCCAGCTCACCACCGGGACAGGGTGACACCGGGGAGCTGTTTTTT. It encodes CASSPPGQGDTGELFF.

The CDR3 region is CASSLVAGVRGYTF. In DNA, the CDR3 is TGTGCCAGCAGCTTAGTAGCGGGGGTGAGGGGCTACACCTTC. This rearrangement joins TRBV11-2 to TRBJ1-2; D possibly corresponds to TRBD1 (5 bases). Looked up from germline, CDR1 is SGHAT and CDR2 is FQNNGV. The CDR3 runs 14 residues. The V end was cut by 1 base, the J end by 8 bases, with 14 bases between.

In DNA form, the CDR3 reads TGTGCCAGCAGCGTACACTCCCGTGCGACTAGCGGGAGGGTCGGAGATACGCAGTATTTT. Amino acid sequence: CASSVHSRATSGRVGDTQYF. This chain links TRBV9 with TRBJ2-3, with 14 nucleotides matching TRBD2. CDR1 is SGDLS and CDR2 is YYNGEE in the germline V gene. This CDR3 spans 20 amino acids. V was pared by 1 base and J by 5 bases, with 15 bases of the junction left unmatched.

The chain recombines TRBV10-3 with TRBJ2-7; TRBD1 is a possible D gene (7 bases). The CDR3 sequence is 14 residues long. Between the trimmed V and J ends, which lost 6 bases and 0 bases, there was a span of 12 bases. Germline lookup yields CDR1 ENHRY and CDR2 SYGVKD. CDR3 sequence reads: CAISPGGSSYEQYF. CDR3 DNA sequence: TGTGCCATCAGCCCAGGGGGGAGCTCCTACGAGCAGTACTTC.

The rearrangement uses TRBV12-5 and TRBJ1-5; 7 nucleotides match TRBD1. The germline V gene encodes CDR1 LGHNT and CDR2 FRNRAP. CDR3 size: 14 residues. Trimming removed 6 bases from V and 1 base from J; junction bases left unmatched: 3. The CDR3 region is CASGEGASNQPQHF. The CDR3 DNA sequence: TGTGCTAGTGGAGAGGGGGCGAGCAATCAGCCCCAGCATTTT.

The chain has TRBV6-4 and TRBJ2-3; 7 bases align to TRBD2. Germline V gene data show CDR1 as MRHNA and CDR2 as SNTAGT. The CDR3 has 15 amino acids. V shed 3 bases, J shed 0 bases, and the junction held 3 bases outside the gene matches. The DNA for the CDR3 is TGTGCCAGCAGTGAGGGTAGCGGGAGCACAGATACGCAGTATTTT. Translated: CASSEGSGSTDTQYF.

This clone was detected only a few times. V usage is TRBV10-2 and J usage is TRBJ1-5; D is uncertain. V was clipped by 2 bases and J by 0 bases, with 8 bases between them. The germline CDR1 and CDR2 sequences are WSHSY and SAAADI. This CDR3 contains 15 residues. Here the CDR3 DNA reads TGCGCCAGCAGTGAGGGCCTGTATAGCAATCAGCCCCAGCATTTT. Translated, it gives CASSEGLYSNQPQHF.

The rearrangement uses TRBV5-1 and TRBJ2-7, with TRBD2 matching over 7 bases. Trimming at V came to 4 bases and at J to 4 bases, leaving 14 bases not matched to a gene. Per the germline V gene, CDR1 is SGHRS and CDR2 is YFSETQ. The CDR3 is made up of 16 amino acids. In DNA, the CDR3 is TGCGCCAGCAGCCCCGAACTAGCGCGAGACTCGTACGAGCAGTACTTC. This encodes CASSPELARDSYEQYF.

V is TRBV6-5 and J is TRBJ1-4; a possible D gene is TRBD1 (6 bases). The V gene's germline CDR1 is MNHEY and CDR2 SVGAGI. The CDR3 covers 12 residues. The germline V and J ends were trimmed by 7 bases and 5 bases, with 8 bases remaining between them. The CDR3 sequence is CASKGGNEKLFF. Here the CDR3 DNA reads TGTGCCAGCAAGGGGGGGAATGAAAAACTGTTTTTT.

V and J are TRBV5-6 and TRBJ2-4; TRBD1 matches at 11 bases. This CDR3 comprises 17 residues. The V and J ends lost 2 bases and 2 bases, in that order; junction bases with no gene match: 6. The germline V gene has CDR1 SGHDT and CDR2 YYEEEE. This CDR3 reads CASSFKGTGGSKNIQYF. The CDR3, as DNA: TGTGCCAGCAGCTTTAAAGGGACAGGGGGGTCCAAAAACATTCAGTACTTC.

This chain uses TRBV27 with TRBJ1-2, with 7 bases fitting TRBD1. The CDR3 contains 14 residues. The V and J ends lost 0 bases and 2 bases, in that order; junction bases with no gene match: 0. The germline V gene has CDR1 MNHEY and CDR2 SMNVEV (reference sequence). Here the CDR3 reads CASSLSTGNYGYTF. The CDR3 coding sequence is TGTGCCAGCAGTTTATCGACAGGGAACTATGGCTACACCTTC.

This chain uses TRBV18 with TRBJ1-1, with D unresolved. Germline V gene sequence: CDR1 KGHSH, CDR2 LQKENI. The CDR3 has 14 amino acids. V was clipped by 3 bases and J by 5 bases, with 13 bases between them. This CDR3 reads CASSPRGVQTEAFF. The CDR3 nucleotides read TGTGCCAGCTCACCCCGCGGGGTTCAAACTGAAGCTTTCTTT. Drawing the rest from reference TRBV18 and TRBJ1-1, the complete variable domain is NAGVMQNPRHLVRRRGQEARLRCSPMKGHSHVYWYRQLPEEGLKFMVYLQKENIIDESGMPKERFSAEFPKEGPSILRIQQVVRGDSAAYFCASSPRGVQTEAFFGQGTRLTVV.

The chain uses TRBV5-1 and TRBJ2-5; 8 nucleotides line up with TRBD2. From germline, CDR1 is SGHRS and CDR2 YFSETQ. The CDR3 loop spans 17 amino acids. After removal of 0 bases from V and 1 base from J, the junction contained 8 bases not matched to a gene. The CDR3 nucleotides read TGCGCCAGCAGCTTGGCCGGACTAGCTGCCAGCCAAGAGACCCAGTACTTC. Protein sequence: CASSLAGLAASQETQYF. The full variable domain, rest sourced from reference TRBV5-1 and TRBJ2-5, is KAGVTQTPRYLIKTRGQQVTLSCSPISGHRSVSWYQQTPGQGLQFLFEYFSETQRNKGNFPGRFSGRQFSNSRSEMNVSTLELGDSALYLCASSLAGLAASQETQYFGPGTRLLVL.

This sequence joins TRBV10-3 and TRBJ2-3; 8 positions match TRBD2. J lost 5 bases, V lost 6 bases, and 7 bases had no gene match. The CDR3 is made up of 14 amino acids. CDR1 ENHRY and CDR2 SYGVKD come from the germline V gene. CDR3 in amino acids: CAIRERERGDTQYF. DNA for the CDR3: TGTGCCATCAGAGAGCGGGAGCGGGGAGATACGCAGTATTTT.